The 5 T cell receptor beta chains in this list originate from one sample, sequenced in a study of blood T cell repertoires in COVID-19. Sequencing was performed with immunoSEQ multiplex PCR; in TCRdb, only in-frame clones are kept and a portion is missing. This sample has roughly 260,000 clones, with 90% to 95% found just once. Sequenced material: PBMCs or T cells enriched from blood (not recorded which). All receptors come from a human donor in a cohort exposed to, infected with or recovered from COVID-19 (not recorded which). The donor label of this sample is uncertain.

This chain uses TRBV4-1 with TRBJ1-1, with D possibly being TRBD1 (6 bases). The V end lost 4 bases, the J end lost 0 bases, and 6 bases lay between the germline ends. The CDR3 totals 13 residues. Germline V CDR1 and CDR2: MGHRA, YSYEKL. CDR3: CASSRQVNTEAFF. The CDR3 region has the DNA TGCGCCAGCAGCCGACAGGTGAACACTGAAGCTTTCTTT.

This chain uses TRBV27 with TRBJ2-2, with 8 bases aligning to TRBD1. This CDR3 spans 17 amino acids. V gave up 6 bases and J gave up 6 bases; unmatched junction bases: 15. Germline loops: CDR1 MNHEY, CDR2 SMNVEV (reference sequence). The CDR3 loop is CASRANRVTGVAGELFF. In DNA, the CDR3 is TGTGCCAGCAGGGCCAATCGGGTGACAGGGGTCGCCGGGGAGCTGTTTTTT.

The chain couples TRBV3-1 (or the pseudogene TRBV3-2) to TRBJ1-1; a weak D match, TRBD1 (6 bases). Trimming removed 4 bases from V and 7 bases from J, with 16 bases in between. Germline V gene lookup returns CDR1 LGHDT and CDR2 YNNKEL (reference sequence). The CDR3 spans 14 residues. The chain's CDR3 is CASSRTRGGHEAFF. The CDR3 nucleotides are TGTGCCAGCAGCCGAACCAGGGGAGGGCATGAAGCTTTCTTT.

The chain uses TRBV7-3 and TRBJ1-2; D not certain. CDR1 and CDR2 from the germline V gene are SGHTA and FQGTGA. The V and J ends lost 1 base and 4 bases respectively, with 7 bases between them. CDR3 length equals 13 residues. This CDR3 is CASSLNGGYGYTF. CDR3 sequence (DNA): TGTGCCAGCAGCTTAAACGGAGGCTATGGCTACACCTTC.

This chain joins TRBV5-4 and TRBJ2-2; 7 bases are shared with TRBD2. This CDR3 is 18 amino acids long. V shed 4 bases, J shed 3 bases, and the junction held 15 bases outside the gene matches. Looked up from germline, CDR1 is SGHNT and CDR2 is YYREEE (reference sequence). The CDR3 nucleotides read TGTGCCAGCAGCCCTAGACTAGCTAGGGTCGGGGACACCGGGGAGCTGTTTTTT. It yields the protein CASSPRLARVGDTGELFF.